This record covers a single T cell receptor (beta chain). Its antigen is unknown. The PCR contained 60 Vbeta and 13 Jbeta primers. Clones were read by immunoSEQ multiplex PCR, and TCRdb kept only the in-frame ones, dropping some. The sample includes tens of thousands of clones, roughly 60% seen only once; the top ten take 20% to 25%. Per germline, CDR1 MNHNS and CDR2 SASEGT. Unmatched junction bases numbered 3, after V lost 6 bases and J lost 1 base. This CDR3 has 13 residues. These data are taken from a study of cytomegalovirus exposure and HLA in healthy donors. General study findings and limits: The analysis excluded some indistinguishable V segments, including TRBV6-2 and TRBV6-3. No immune exposure information besides CMV serostatus was available.

Material for sequencing was PBMCs. This clonotype originated in a woman in her 50s in good health and CMV-seropositive. This chain connects TRBV6-1 to TRBJ2-7, with 7 bases lining up with TRBD1. The CDR3 loop is CASSLTGSYEQYF. The CDR3 nucleotides are TGTGCCAGCAGCCTGACAGGGTCCTACGAGCAGTACTTC.